The rows below give T cell receptor beta chains drawn from one sample of a study of T cell clones after liver transplantation. Profiled with immunoSEQ multiplex PCR; TCRdb holds only in-frame clones, not every one. The sample yields around 43,000 clones, about 82% seen once. The sample here was CD4+ T cells from blood, taken 24 months after liver transplant. The receptor set was obtained from a human patient who received a liver transplant. Some of the T cells may derive from the graft donor. Both conserved end residues are part of each CDR3. D genes are given only for firm matches. The size field is filled for only some rows; it gives once, few, many or a size class.

D gene	clone size	J gene	V gene	CDR3 DNA	CDR3 protein
.	.	TRBJ1-2	TRBV7-6	TGTGCCAGCAGCGAAGGCCCTGGGTCGGGCTACACCTTC	CASSEGPGSGYTF
.	.	TRBJ2-7	TRBV7-2	TGTGCCAGCAGCTTGGGGGGCTACACTACGTTTCAGTACTTC	CASSLGGYTTFQYF
.	.	TRBJ1-5	TRBV21-1	TGTGCCAGCAGCACAACTCCGGGACAGGGGTATAGGGGCAATCAGCCCCAGCATTTT	CASSTTPGQGYRGNQPQHF
TRBD1	.	TRBJ1-6	TRBV29-1	TGCAGCGCCTCGGACAGGGTCGATTCACCCCTCCACTTT	CSASDRVDSPLHF
.	.	TRBJ2-5	TRBV19	TGTGCCACCCGGCGGACAGAACAAGAGACCCAGTACTTC	CATRRTEQETQYF
TRBD1	.	TRBJ1-6	TRBV18	TGTGCCAGCTCACCTTGGGGACAGGTTGATTCACCCCTCCACTTT	CASSPWGQVDSPLHF
.	few	TRBJ1-1	TRBV12-5	TGTGCTAGCGAAGAACTGAACACTGAAGCTTTCTTT	CASEELNTEAFF
TRBD2	.	TRBJ2-5	TRBV4-1	TGCGCCAGCAGCCAAGAATCGAGGCGGGGGGCAGGTGAGACCCAGTACTTC	CASSQESRRGAGETQYF
TRBD1	.	TRBJ2-3	TRBV29-1	TGCAGCGTCCTAACAGGGGGCGGCACAGATACGCAGTATTTT	CSVLTGGGTDTQYF
.	.	TRBJ2-1	TRBV5-8	TGTGCCAGCAGCTTGGCCGTTAGCGGAGCGCTGAATGAGCAGTTCTTC	CASSLAVSGALNEQFF
.	.	TRBJ2-2	TRBV28	TGTGCCAGCAGTCCTACCCTTTCCTCAGGGACCGGGGAGCTGTTTTTT	CASSPTLSSGTGELFF
.	.	TRBJ1-1	TRBV6-4	TGTGCCACTAAAAGACAGTGCACTGAAGCTTTCTTT	CATKRQCTEAFF
.	.	TRBJ1-5	TRBV6-5	TGTGCCAGCACCCCCGGGTCCCGAGCCCAGCCCCAGCATTTT	CASTPGSRAQPQHF
.	.	TRBJ2-1	TRBV29-1	TGCAGCGTTCAGGACGGAAGCTCCTACAATGAGCAGTTCTTC	CSVQDGSSYNEQFF
.	.	TRBJ2-3	TRBV5-6	TGTGCCAGCAGCTTCCGGAAATTGGGCACAGATACGCAGTATTTT	CASSFRKLGTDTQYF
.	.	TRBJ2-1	TRBV15	TGTGCCACCAGCGGAGACTACACGGGGATGGCCTACAATGAGCAGTTCTTC	CATSGDYTGMAYNEQFF
.	.	TRBJ2-7	TRBV4-3	TGCGCCAGCAGCCAAGTAACAGAATCCTACGAGCAGTACTTC	CASSQVTESYEQYF
.	.	TRBJ2-7	TRBV21-1	TGTGCCAGCAATCCCGCTAGCGGGAGCTACGAGCAGTACTTC	CASNPASGSYEQYF
.	few	TRBJ2-2	TRBV6-5	TGTGCCAGCAGTACGACGCAGGGAACCGGGGAGCTGTTTTTT	CASSTTQGTGELFF
.	.	TRBJ2-5	TRBV7-9	TGTGCCAGCAGCCTGGGCGCAGGGCAAGAGACCCAGTACTTC	CASSLGAGQETQYF
.	.	TRBJ1-6	TRBV6-6	TGTGCCAGCGGGGGATTGGGGTTTGATTCACCCCTCCACTTT	CASGGLGFDSPLHF
TRBD1	.	TRBJ1-6	TRBV13	TGTGCCAGCAGCTTAGCCACAGGGGGCGTTTCACCCCTCCACTTT	CASSLATGGVSPLHF
TRBD1	.	TRBJ1-6	TRBV7-2	TGTGCCAGCAGCACGGGACAGGGGTATTCACCCCTCCACTTT	CASSTGQGYSPLHF
.	.	TRBJ2-4	TRBV28	TGTGCCAGCAGTTCTTTCCAGCTTAGACTAGCCAAAAACATTCAGTACTTC	CASSSFQLRLAKNIQYF
.	.	TRBJ2-3	TRBV14	TGTGCCAGCAGCTTAGTGGGGGTCGGAGGCGCAGATACGCAGTATTTT	CASSLVGVGGADTQYF
TRBD1	.	TRBJ2-5	TRBV15	TGTGCCACCACCGAGGGGGCACGAGAGACCCAGTACTTC	CATTEGARETQYF
TRBD2	.	TRBJ2-7	TRBV5-6	TGTGCCAGCAGCTTGCGTTTAGGGGAGGGACTCTCTTCCTACGAGCAGTACTTC	CASSLRLGEGLSSYEQYF
.	.	TRBJ2-5	TRBV5-1	TGCGCCAGCAGCTCGGGAGGACAGGGAGTACAAGAGACCCAGTACTTC	CASSSGGQGVQETQYF
TRBD1	.	TRBJ2-1	TRBV11-3	TGTGCCAGCAGTCCACCCGGGACAGCCTACAATGAGCAGTTCTTC	CASSPPGTAYNEQFF
.	once	TRBJ1-2	TRBV7-9	TGTGCCAGCAGCTTAGCCGGCAGGGGCGTTGGCTACACCTTC	CASSLAGRGVGYTF
TRBD1	.	TRBJ2-7	TRBV5-1	TGCGCCAGCAGCTCGGGACAGGCCCCGTTCGAGCAGTACTTC	CASSSGQAPFEQYF
.	few	TRBJ2-7	TRBV6-1	TGTGCCAGCAGTGACAGGTTGTACGAGCAGTACTTC	CASSDRLYEQYF
.	.	TRBJ2-5	TRBV7-9	TGTGCCAGCAGCTTAGCGCAAGGGAGAACTATTACCCAGTACTTC	CASSLAQGRTITQYF
.	.	TRBJ2-2	TRBV13	TGTGCCAGCAGCCTCGGACAGCCGTTTTACACCGGGGAGCTGTTTTTT	CASSLGQPFYTGELFF
.	.	TRBJ1-5	TRBV19	TGTGCCAGTAGGGGGACAATAGGGAATCAGCCCCAGCATTTT	CASRGTIGNQPQHF
.	.	TRBJ1-3	TRBV18	TGTGCCAGCTCACCACCCGATGGAAACACCATATATTTT	CASSPPDGNTIYF
.	once	TRBJ1-1	TRBV19	TGTGCCAGTAGTCAATTCCCTGAAGCTTTCTTT	CASSQFPEAFF
TRBD2	.	TRBJ2-4	TRBV2	TGTGCCAGCAGTAGCACCAGCGGGGGGGCCGCCATTCAGTACTTC	CASSSTSGGAAIQYF
TRBD1	once	TRBJ1-1	TRBV10-3	TGTGCCATCAGTGACAGGGGGCCGGCGGGCACTGAAGCTTTCTTT	CAISDRGPAGTEAFF
.	.	TRBJ2-7	TRBV11-2	TGTGCCAGCAGCTTCCAGGGGGGTTCGAGCTCCTACGAGCAGTACTTC	CASSFQGGSSSYEQYF
.	.	TRBJ2-5	TRBV9	TGTGCCAGCAGCGTAGGGATATCATCTACAGAGACCCAGTACTTC	CASSVGISSTETQYF
TRBD2	.	TRBJ2-3	TRBV30	TGTGCCTGGAGTGTAGGGCTAGCGGGAGGGAGGGATACGCAGTATTTT	CAWSVGLAGGRDTQYF
.	.	TRBJ2-5	TRBV5-1	TGCGCCAGCAGCATCCGGACGACAGGGAGGGAGACCCAGTACTTC	CASSIRTTGRETQYF
.	.	TRBJ2-7	TRBV6-6	TGTGCCAGCAGTCGGCCGAGCGGAGAGACCTACGAGCAGTACTTC	CASSRPSGETYEQYF
.	.	TRBJ2-3	TRBV30	TGTGCCTGGAGTGTAAGGGCAGGGGCGGGAGATACGCAGTATTTT	CAWSVRAGAGDTQYF